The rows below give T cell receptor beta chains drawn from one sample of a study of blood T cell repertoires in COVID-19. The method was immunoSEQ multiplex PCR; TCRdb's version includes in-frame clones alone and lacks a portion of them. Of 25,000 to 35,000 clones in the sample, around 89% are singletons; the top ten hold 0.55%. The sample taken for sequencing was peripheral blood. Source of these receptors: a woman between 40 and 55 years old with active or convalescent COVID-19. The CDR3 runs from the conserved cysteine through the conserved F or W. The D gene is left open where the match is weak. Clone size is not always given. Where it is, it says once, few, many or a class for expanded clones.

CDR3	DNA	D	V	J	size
CASSGVGVMNTEAFF	TGTGCCAGCAGCGGCGTAGGGGTAATGAACACTGAAGCTTTCTTT	.	TRBV9	TRBJ1-1	.
CASSILAGGHLDEQFF	TGTGCCAGCAGCATACTAGCGGGGGGGCATCTGGATGAGCAGTTCTTC	TRBD2	TRBV6-4	TRBJ2-1	once
CASSGGTSGTGTDTQYF	TGTGCCAGCAGCGGAGGGACTAGCGGGACGGGCACAGATACGCAGTATTTT	TRBD2	TRBV5-4	TRBJ2-3	.
CASSPRWRQGGEKLFF	TGTGCCAGCAGCCCCCGGTGGCGACAGGGCGGGGAAAAACTGTTTTTT	TRBD1	TRBV3-1/TRBV3-2	TRBJ1-4	.
CASSLRPGPLHF	TGTGCCAGCAGTTTACGTCCCGGACCCCTCCACTTT	.	TRBV12-3/TRBV12-4	TRBJ1-6	.
CAMGQPRFFNQPQHF	TGTGCCATGGGACAGCCACGTTTTTTCAATCAGCCCCAGCATTTT	TRBD1	TRBV27	TRBJ1-5	few
CASSVDPTGGITDTQYF	TGTGCCAGCAGCGTCGACCCGACAGGGGGTATCACAGATACGCAGTATTTT	TRBD1	TRBV9	TRBJ2-3	.
CASSPTLHEGRQTQYF	TGTGCCAGCAGTCCGACCCTGCATGAGGGTAGGCAGACCCAGTACTTC	.	TRBV28	TRBJ2-5	.
CASSIGTGGFSNQPQHF	TGTGCCAGTAGTATAGGGACAGGGGGCTTTAGCAATCAGCCCCAGCATTTT	TRBD1	TRBV19	TRBJ1-5	.
CASSLVSPIYEQYF	TGTGCCAGCAGCTTAGTGTCTCCTATTTACGAGCAGTACTTC	.	TRBV7-2	TRBJ2-7	.
CASSEALQGVMAYEQYF	TGTGCCAGCAGTGAAGCGCTGCAGGGGGTTATGGCCTACGAGCAGTACTTC	TRBD1	TRBV6-1	TRBJ2-7	.
CASSLGRSYTF	TGTGCCAGCAGTTTGGGCAGAAGCTACACCTTC	.	TRBV12-3/TRBV12-4	TRBJ1-2	once
CASGTGFSIGELFF	TGTGCCAGCGGGACAGGGTTTTCGATAGGGGAGCTGTTTTTT	TRBD1	TRBV10-3	TRBJ2-2	.
CASSSPGLSTDTQYF	TGTGCCAGCAGCTCTCCGGGACTCAGCACAGATACGCAGTATTTT	.	TRBV11-1	TRBJ2-3	.
CASSLDREGETQYF	TGTGCCAGCAGCTTAGACAGGGAAGGGGAGACCCAGTACTTC	.	TRBV7-9	TRBJ2-5	.
CASSGRDRSSSSYNEQFF	TGCGCCAGCAGCGGCCGGGACAGGAGTTCAAGCTCCTACAATGAGCAGTTCTTC	TRBD1	TRBV5-1	TRBJ2-1	.
CASGPSGDRNEQFF	TGTGCCAGCGGCCCCAGCGGGGATCGCAATGAGCAGTTCTTC	TRBD2	TRBV25-1	TRBJ2-1	once
CAWSESILNEQFF	TGTGCCTGGAGCGAGTCAATCTTGAATGAGCAGTTCTTC	.	TRBV30	TRBJ2-1	.
CASSSGQMNTEAFF	TGTGCCAGCAGCTCAGGACAGATGAACACTGAAGCTTTCTTT	.	TRBV13	TRBJ1-1	few
CAWSGQNPPVAGQPQHF	TGTGCCTGGAGTGGCCAGAACCCCCCTGTTGCAGGGCAGCCCCAGCATTTT	.	TRBV30	TRBJ1-5	.
CASSETGAFYEQYF	TGTGCCAGCAGCGAGACAGGGGCTTTCTACGAGCAGTACTTC	TRBD1	TRBV3-1/TRBV3-2	TRBJ2-7	.
CASSLTTGTNTGELFF	TGCGCCAGCAGCTTAACCACAGGGACGAACACCGGGGAGCTGTTTTTT	.	TRBV5-1	TRBJ2-2	.
CASNFLPGQAYGYTF	TGTGCCAGCAACTTCCTACCCGGACAGGCCTATGGCTACACCTTC	TRBD1	TRBV7-2	TRBJ1-2	.
CATSRGKAVGQETQYF	TGTGCCACCAGCAGAGGGAAAGCGGTTGGGCAAGAGACCCAGTACTTC	.	TRBV15	TRBJ2-5	.
CASSLAGTTDTQYF	TGTGCCAGCAGCCTAGCGGGGACTACAGATACGCAGTATTTT	TRBD2	TRBV3-1/TRBV3-2	TRBJ2-3	.
CASSEGVVSSGYEQYF	TGTGCCAGCAGTGAAGGTGTGGTGTCTAGCGGCTACGAGCAGTACTTC	TRBD2	TRBV6-1	TRBJ2-7	.
CASSERPVASTDTQYF	TGTGCCAGCAGTGAACGTCCGGTTGCTAGCACAGATACGCAGTATTTT	.	TRBV6-1	TRBJ2-3	.
CASKLSTDYGYTF	TGTGCCAGCAAACTCTCGACAGACTATGGCTACACCTTC	.	TRBV28	TRBJ1-2	.
CASSLAGTPDQPQHF	TGCGCCAGCAGCTTGGCCGGGACACCCGATCAGCCCCAGCATTTT	.	TRBV5-1	TRBJ1-5	.
CASSEAHTTSGRAGGETQYF	TGTGCCAGCAGTGAAGCGCATACGACTAGCGGGAGGGCCGGGGGTGAGACCCAGTACTTC	TRBD2	TRBV6-1	TRBJ2-5	.
CASSLAGATEAFF	TGCGCCAGCAGCTTGGCTGGGGCGACTGAAGCTTTCTTT	.	TRBV5-1	TRBJ1-1	.
CASSPGGASYDTQYF	TGTGCCAGCTCACCGGGGGGGGCGTCCTACGATACGCAGTATTTT	.	TRBV18	TRBJ2-3	once
CARSFETGSGTDTQYF	TGTGCCAGAAGCTTTGAGACAGGGTCGGGTACAGATACGCAGTATTTT	TRBD1	TRBV5-3	TRBJ2-3	.
CASGPIYNEQFF	TGTGCCAGCGGGCCCATTTACAATGAGCAGTTCTTC	.	TRBV28	TRBJ2-1	.
CASSPHPKGGTGELFF	TGTGCCAGCAGCCCACACCCCAAGGGAGGCACCGGGGAGCTGTTTTTT	.	TRBV9	TRBJ2-2	.
CASSLELLGQGNTIYF	TGTGCCAGCAGCTTAGAATTGTTGGGACAGGGCAACACCATATATTTT	TRBD1	TRBV7-8	TRBJ1-3	.
CASRGGSGLRGYTF	TGTGCCAGCAGGGGAGGATCAGGGCTACGGGGCTACACCTTC	.	TRBV6-5	TRBJ1-2	.
CASSLAGGNQPQHF	TGTGCCAGCAGCTTGGCAGGGGGCAATCAGCCCCAGCATTTT	.	TRBV5-5	TRBJ1-5	.
CASSEGLLAGGQYQETQYF	TGTGCCAGCAGTGAAGGGCTCCTAGCGGGAGGGCAGTACCAAGAGACCCAGTACTTC	TRBD2	TRBV6-1	TRBJ2-5	.
CASSSQGAAYEQYF	TGCGCCAGCAGCTCGCAGGGGGCGGCCTACGAGCAGTACTTC	TRBD1	TRBV5-1	TRBJ2-7	.
CASSHGQGEAFF	TGTGCCAGCAGCCACGGACAGGGGGAAGCTTTCTTT	TRBD1	TRBV11-2	TRBJ1-1	.
CATALRDRGATGELFF	TGTGCCACCGCCCTCCGGGACAGGGGGGCCACCGGGGAGCTGTTTTTT	TRBD1	TRBV19	TRBJ2-2	.
CASSLTSGYEQYF	TGTGCCAGCAGCTTAACTAGCGGCTACGAGCAGTACTTC	TRBD2	TRBV7-9	TRBJ2-7	.
CASSYSGQGGGYTF	TGTGCCAGCAGTTACTCAGGACAGGGAGGCGGCTACACCTTC	TRBD1	TRBV6-5	TRBJ1-2	.
CAWSGTSGRAVYEQYF	TGTGCCTGGAGTGGGACTAGCGGGAGGGCCGTGTACGAGCAGTACTTC	TRBD2	TRBV30	TRBJ2-7	.
CASSFRTGMGTQYF	TGTGCCAGCAGTTTCAGGACAGGGATGGGGACCCAGTACTTC	TRBD1	TRBV28	TRBJ2-5	.
CASSKEEGKLFF	TGTGCCAGCAGCAAAGAAGAGGGAAAACTGTTTTTT	.	TRBV21-1	TRBJ1-4	once
CASSLFRKGGYGYTF	TGTGCCAGCAGCTTGTTCAGGAAAGGGGGCTATGGCTACACCTTC	.	TRBV5-4	TRBJ1-2	.
CASSLAPGTGELFF	TGCGCCAGCAGCTTGGCCCCGGGCACCGGGGAGCTGTTTTTT	.	TRBV5-1	TRBJ2-2	.
CASSVGLAGGNKNTGELFF	TGTGCCAGCAGCGTAGGTCTAGCGGGAGGGAACAAGAACACCGGGGAGCTGTTTTTT	TRBD2	TRBV9	TRBJ2-2	.
CASVDRRNSPLHF	TGTGCCAGTGTAGACAGAAGGAATTCACCCCTCCACTTT	.	TRBV6-5	TRBJ1-6	.
CASNTPGQGYNEQFF	TGTGCCAGCAACACACCGGGACAGGGGTACAATGAGCAGTTCTTC	TRBD1	TRBV11-2	TRBJ2-1	.
CASSPDRSAGNTIYF	TGTGCCAGTAGCCCCGACAGGTCCGCTGGAAACACCATATATTTT	.	TRBV19	TRBJ1-3	.
CASSLLAGGVDTQYF	TGTGCCAGCAGTTTACTAGCGGGGGGCGTAGATACGCAGTATTTT	TRBD2	TRBV2	TRBJ2-3	.